This T cell receptor beta chain emerged from a study of CD8 T cells in ankylosing spondylitis (dated by TCRdb to about 2017). About the full investigation: T cell receptor beta repertoires were profiled in healthy donors and ankylosing spondylitis patients so that disease-linked TCR variants could be found. In total, the full study cohort was made up of roughly 110 healthy donors and more than 20 ankylosing spondylitis patients. Peripheral blood samples were taken, and synovial fluid was additionally collected from ankylosing spondylitis patients.

The table lists this clonotype with a few counts. Its recognized antigen is unknown. No base quality information exists; no much larger clone differs at one position. In the germline V gene, CDR1 corresponds to SGHRS and CDR2 to YFSETQ. Trimming costs V 1 base and J 7 bases, and their ends lie 9 bases apart. The cysteine opens and the phenylalanine closes a CDR3 of 14 amino acids. Only the CDR3 DNA is retained, 42 bases long and in frame from the first base. Broader findings and caveats from the paper: A TCR beta motif made up of seven or eight highly homologous amino acid variants appeared to be characteristic of blood from ankylosing spondylitis patients. The disease-linked clones were reported to be significantly enriched in matched synovial fluid samples from ankylosing spondylitis patients. The disease-linked clones showed a CD8+ phenotype and occurred at relatively low frequencies in peripheral blood. Some motif variants had previously been reported in the synovial fluid and blood of reactive arthritis patients, which suggests shared mechanisms of disease initiation.

The instrument given in TCRdb is Illumina HiSeq 2500. TCR beta libraries were prepared by quantitative 5'-RACE with molecular barcodes. The authors' pipeline ran thus. To identify disease-linked TCR variants, a new computational method was used, one built on a probabilistic model of VDJ rearrangement. The public reads were reprocessed in TCRdb via fastp at Q25 and MiXCR, keeping in-frame beta chains. Identical CDR3 protein sequences are pooled into one entry, listed with their most common genes and DNA. Clone size and V and J calls follow TCRdb, not the original study. The sample has around 450,000 distinct CDR3 sequences on record, 26% of them singletons. The ten largest clones add up to 0.89% of the sample.

The sequence derives from a male donor with ankylosing spondylitis. The sequencing input was blood, either unsorted or a sorted T cell fraction (not recorded which). Recombination linked TRBV5-1 to TRBJ1-6; the D region possibly corresponds to TRBD1 (6 bases align). Here the CDR3 is given as CASSLPGDNSPLHF. The nucleotides are TGCGCCAGCAGCTTGCCAGGGGACAATTCACCCCTCCACTTT.